This entry lists 25 T cell receptor beta chains sequenced from one sample in a study of cytomegalovirus exposure and HLA in healthy donors. The PCR employed 60 Vbeta primers together with 13 Jbeta primers. The table came from immunoSEQ multiplex PCR; TCRdb's copy has only in-frame clones and leaves some out. The sample records 100,000 to 150,000 clones, 77% being singletons. Material for sequencing was PBMCs. The origin of the receptors is a male donor in good health and CMV-seropositive.

This chain uses TRBV10-3 with TRBJ2-2, with D perhaps TRBD2 (6 bases). V was cut by 4 bases and J by 6 bases, with 9 bases left in between. This CDR3 has 13 residues. The V gene's germline CDR1 is ENHRY and CDR2 SYGVKD. The CDR3 here is CAISVGGPGELFF. DNA for the CDR3: TGTGCCATCAGTGTCGGGGGACCCGGGGAGCTGTTTTTT.

This clone was detected once. The chain carries TRBV7-2 and TRBJ2-5; D is perhaps TRBD1 (6 bases). Looked up from germline, CDR1 is SGHTA and CDR2 is FQGNSA. This CDR3 is 15 amino acids long. Trimming took 5 bases from V and 5 from J, leaving 18 bases between them. DNA for the CDR3: TGTGCCAGCAGCCCCGGGGACACCCCGGTGGAGACCCAGTACTTC. It specifies CASSPGDTPVETQYF.

This clone was seen only once. The rearrangement joins TRBV30 to TRBJ2-7, with 10 bases identical to TRBD1. Germline V gene lookup returns CDR1 GTSNPN and CDR2 SVGIG (reference sequence). Trimming cost V 3 bases and J 3 bases; bases outside gene matches: 8. The CDR3 spans 15 residues. The CDR3 coding sequence is TGTGCCTGGAGACGTCCGGGGACAGGGGTCTACGAGCAGTACTTC. It encodes CAWRRPGTGVYEQYF.

The rearrangement joins TRBV11-1 to TRBJ2-7; possible D gene TRBD1, 5 bases. Trimming shortened V by 5 bases and J by 4 bases, and 21 bases separated the two germline ends. CDR3 size: 16 residues. Germline V gives CDR1 SGHAT, CDR2 FQDESV (reference sequence). DNA for the CDR3: TGTGCCAGCAGCGTTGTTCCAGGGCCGGTTTCGTACGAGCAGTACTTC. Amino acids: CASSVVPGPVSYEQYF.

This chain uses TRBV28 with TRBJ2-5; 8 nucleotides match TRBD1. CDR1 and CDR2 (germline): MDHEN, SYDVKM. CDR3 length equals 14 residues. V lost 2 bases, J lost 5 bases, and 4 bases stayed unmatched. The CDR3 loop reads CASSLRTGMETQYF. The DNA of the CDR3 is TGTGCCAGCAGTTTACGGACAGGGATGGAGACCCAGTACTTC. The full variable domain, rest sourced from reference TRBV28 and TRBJ2-5, is DVKVTQSSRYLVKRTGEKVFLECVQDMDHENMFWYRQDPGLGLRLIYFSYDVKMKEKGDIPEGYSVSREKKERFSLILESASTNQTSMYLCASSLRTGMETQYFGPGTRLLVL.

The CDR3 bases are TGTGCCAGCAGCTTAGCCCGCGGGGGGATCACAGATACGCAGTATTTT. This gives the protein CASSLARGGITDTQYF. This chain joins TRBV7-9 and TRBJ2-3; 8 nucleotides match TRBD2. CDR1 is SEHNR and CDR2 is FQNEAQ in the germline V gene (reference sequence). CDR3 size: 16 residues. With V trimmed by 0 bases and J by 2 bases, 4 bases remained unmatched.

This chain joins TRBV19 and TRBJ2-7, with D perhaps TRBD1 (5 bases). V was pared by 3 bases and J by 2 bases, with 11 bases between. The CDR3 runs 14 residues. CDR1 and CDR2 from the germline V gene are LNHDA and SQIVND (reference sequence). The CDR3 sequence is CASSIWAGPYEQYF. CDR3 coding DNA: TGTGCCAGTAGTATTTGGGCAGGGCCCTACGAGCAGTACTTC.

The rearrangement uses TRBV6-5 and TRBJ1-2, with 7 bases aligning to TRBD1. V lost 2 bases and J lost 5; bases outside the gene matches: 8. Looked up from germline, CDR1 is MNHEY and CDR2 is SVGAGI. CDR3 size: 15 residues. In DNA, the CDR3 is TGTGCCAGCAGTTACAACAGGGGAAGGGGTTATGGCTACACCTTC. This gives the protein CASSYNRGRGYGYTF.

The genes are TRBV9 and TRBJ1-1, with TRBD1 as a possible D gene (5 bases). Trimming cost V 3 bases and J 6 bases, with 12 bases left between them. The CDR3 runs 13 residues. The germline V gene encodes CDR1 SGDLS and CDR2 YYNGEE. DNA for the CDR3: TGTGCCAGCAGCGGCGGGGGTCGGGCTGAAGCTTTCTTT. Encoded protein: CASSGGGRAEAFF.

The CDR3 loop reads CASRGAYEQYF. CDR3 DNA: TGTGCCAGCAGGGGGGCGTACGAGCAGTACTTC. The chain employs TRBV6-1 and TRBJ2-7; a weak D match, TRBD1 (6 bases). Germline V gene sequence: CDR1 MNHNS, CDR2 SASEGT. V was clipped by 6 bases and J by 4 bases, with 7 bases between them. The CDR3 covers 11 residues.

V usage is TRBV10-3 and J usage is TRBJ2-5; 10 bases line up with TRBD2. The V segment lost 2 bases and the J segment 1 base; nucleotides outside the gene matches: 7. The CDR3 loop spans 17 amino acids. Germline V CDR1 and CDR2: ENHRY, SYGVKD. The CDR3, as DNA: TGTGCCATCAGTGAGAAAGGGGCTAGCGGGGGCCAAGAGACCCAGTACTTC. Protein sequence: CAISEKGASGGQETQYF.

This rearrangement joins TRBV7-2 to TRBJ2-7, with TRBD2 matching over 8 bases. Per germline, CDR1 SGHTA and CDR2 FQGNSA. Trimming cost V 4 bases and J 0 bases; bases outside gene matches: 5. The CDR3 is 15 amino acids. The CDR3 protein is CASSYTSGLSYEQYF. The CDR3 DNA follows: TGTGCCAGCAGCTATACTAGCGGACTCTCCTACGAGCAGTACTTC.

This clone has a single count. The V call is TRBV2, the J call TRBJ2-4, with a possible D match to TRBD2 (5 bases). This CDR3 has 16 amino acids. Trimming stripped 2 bases from V and 1 base from J, with 12 bases between. Germline CDR1 reads SNHLY; CDR2 reads FYNNEI. The DNA of the CDR3 is TGTGCCAGCAGTGAACTACGGGGTCTTGCCAAAAACATTCAGTACTTC. Its protein is CASSELRGLAKNIQYF.

This clone was recorded a few times. This sequence joins TRBV7-2 and TRBJ1-2, with 9 bases identical to TRBD1. The J segment lost 4 bases and the V segment lost 6 bases, leaving 6 bases of the junction unmatched. Germline CDR1 SGHTA, CDR2 FQGNSA. The CDR3 contains 14 residues. CDR3 protein: CASSPRDRVYGYTF. CDR3 DNA sequence: TGTGCCAGCAGTCCCCGGGACAGGGTCTATGGCTACACCTTC.

In its sample, this clone was seen a few times. The V call is TRBV5-4, the J call TRBJ2-3; 8 bases are shared with TRBD2. CDR1 is SGHNT, CDR2 YYREEE, per germline (reference sequence). V dropped 3 bases and J dropped 4; count of bases not matched to a gene: 7. This CDR3 is 15 amino acids long. The CDR3: CASSSSAGVPDTQYF. CDR3 sequence (DNA): TGTGCCAGCAGCTCCTCAGCGGGAGTCCCAGATACGCAGTATTTT.

To note about this clone: The junction and the germline gene differ at one end; a read error may be behind it. The V gene is TRBV7-8, the J gene TRBJ2-6; TRBD2 is a possible D gene (6 bases). There are 17 residues in the CDR3. CDR1 is SGHVS, CDR2 FQNEAQ, per germline. The CDR3 here is CASSLGGVGDGANGLTF. As DNA, the CDR3 is TGTGCCAGCAGCTTAGGGGGGGTAGGAGACGGGGCCAACGGCCTGACTTTC.

This sequence joins TRBV27 and TRBJ2-3; TRBD1 might be the D (6 bases). The CDR3 contains 13 residues. The ends were cut back, 4 bases at V and 9 bases at J, with 14 bases in the middle. The germline V gene encodes CDR1 MNHEY and CDR2 SMNVEV (reference sequence). The CDR3: CASSSRQEITQYF. The CDR3 DNA sequence: TGTGCCAGCAGTTCTCGACAGGAGATAACGCAGTATTTT.

The rearrangement joins TRBV7-9 to TRBJ1-1; D uncertain. The CDR3 consists of 15 residues. The V gene's germline CDR1 is SEHNR and CDR2 FQNEAQ (reference sequence). Between the trimmed V and J ends, which lost 1 base and 11 bases, there was a span of 20 bases. The CDR3 nucleotides are TGTGCCAGCAGCTTAGTGGGAGCGAGGACCGCCCCGGCTTTCTTT. Amino acids: CASSLVGARTAPAFF.

The genes are TRBV2 and TRBJ1-6; D remains ambiguous. The CDR3 is made up of 14 amino acids. V was cut by 10 bases and J by 0 bases, with 10 bases left in between. Germline CDR1 reads SNHLY; CDR2 reads FYNNEI. The CDR3 protein is CATGESSYNSPLHF. CDR3 nucleotides: TGTGCCACCGGAGAGAGCTCCTATAATTCACCCCTCCACTTT.

The chain has TRBV28 and TRBJ2-7; 7 nucleotides align to TRBD1. Germline CDR1 and CDR2: MDHEN and SYDVKM. V was clipped by 2 bases and J by 2 bases; unmatched bases: 3. The CDR3 consists of 14 residues. The chain's CDR3 is CASSLGQGAYEQYF. In nucleotides, the CDR3 is TGTGCCAGCAGTTTAGGGCAGGGGGCCTACGAGCAGTACTTC.

This chain links TRBV6-5 with TRBJ1-1; 10 bases map to TRBD1. The trim removed 7 bases at V and 10 bases at J, leaving 9 bases unmatched. This CDR3 is 13 amino acids long. Germline CDR1 and CDR2: MNHEY and SVGAGI. CDR3 bases: TGTGCCAGCACCCTAGGAGGGACAGGGGTAGCTTTCTTT. Translating gives CASTLGGTGVAFF.

The rearrangement uses TRBV30 and TRBJ2-7, with D unclear. Germline values: CDR1 GTSNPN, CDR2 SVGIG (reference sequence). Trimming cost V 2 bases and J 4 bases, with 15 bases left between them. CDR3 length: 14 amino acids. CDR3 sequence (DNA): TGTGCCTGGAGTTCAGGATACCAGTTGTACGAGCAGTACTTC. Amino acid sequence: CAWSSGYQLYEQYF.

The V gene is TRBV6-5, the J gene TRBJ2-2; tentative D call: TRBD1 (5 bases). The CDR3 totals 16 residues. The V end lost 3 bases, the J end lost 0 bases, and 11 bases lay between the germline ends. From germline, CDR1 is MNHEY and CDR2 SVGAGI. The CDR3 reads CASSYWARANTGELFF. The DNA of the CDR3 is TGTGCCAGCAGTTATTGGGCCAGGGCGAACACCGGGGAGCTGTTTTTT.

This clone occurred a few times. V and J are TRBV15 and TRBJ2-2; TRBD1 is a possible D gene (6 bases). The germline CDR1 and CDR2 sequences are LNHNV and YYDKDF (reference sequence). The CDR3 is 16 residues long. Trimming pared 4 bases from V and 5 bases from J, leaving 17 bases between. The CDR3 DNA sequence: TGTGCCACCAGCAACGGGGACACCCCGGTGACCGGGGAGCTGTTTTTT. Its protein is CATSNGDTPVTGELFF.

The chain uses TRBV29-1 and TRBJ2-2, with 15 bases that match TRBD2. J gave up 6 bases and V 6 bases, and 5 bases lay outside the gene matches. The CDR3 consists of 15 residues. CDR1 SQVTM and CDR2 ANQGSEA come from the germline V gene. This chain's CDR3 is CSVRGLAGGPGELFF. The CDR3, as DNA: TGCAGCGTCCGCGGACTAGCGGGAGGGCCCGGGGAGCTGTTTTTT.